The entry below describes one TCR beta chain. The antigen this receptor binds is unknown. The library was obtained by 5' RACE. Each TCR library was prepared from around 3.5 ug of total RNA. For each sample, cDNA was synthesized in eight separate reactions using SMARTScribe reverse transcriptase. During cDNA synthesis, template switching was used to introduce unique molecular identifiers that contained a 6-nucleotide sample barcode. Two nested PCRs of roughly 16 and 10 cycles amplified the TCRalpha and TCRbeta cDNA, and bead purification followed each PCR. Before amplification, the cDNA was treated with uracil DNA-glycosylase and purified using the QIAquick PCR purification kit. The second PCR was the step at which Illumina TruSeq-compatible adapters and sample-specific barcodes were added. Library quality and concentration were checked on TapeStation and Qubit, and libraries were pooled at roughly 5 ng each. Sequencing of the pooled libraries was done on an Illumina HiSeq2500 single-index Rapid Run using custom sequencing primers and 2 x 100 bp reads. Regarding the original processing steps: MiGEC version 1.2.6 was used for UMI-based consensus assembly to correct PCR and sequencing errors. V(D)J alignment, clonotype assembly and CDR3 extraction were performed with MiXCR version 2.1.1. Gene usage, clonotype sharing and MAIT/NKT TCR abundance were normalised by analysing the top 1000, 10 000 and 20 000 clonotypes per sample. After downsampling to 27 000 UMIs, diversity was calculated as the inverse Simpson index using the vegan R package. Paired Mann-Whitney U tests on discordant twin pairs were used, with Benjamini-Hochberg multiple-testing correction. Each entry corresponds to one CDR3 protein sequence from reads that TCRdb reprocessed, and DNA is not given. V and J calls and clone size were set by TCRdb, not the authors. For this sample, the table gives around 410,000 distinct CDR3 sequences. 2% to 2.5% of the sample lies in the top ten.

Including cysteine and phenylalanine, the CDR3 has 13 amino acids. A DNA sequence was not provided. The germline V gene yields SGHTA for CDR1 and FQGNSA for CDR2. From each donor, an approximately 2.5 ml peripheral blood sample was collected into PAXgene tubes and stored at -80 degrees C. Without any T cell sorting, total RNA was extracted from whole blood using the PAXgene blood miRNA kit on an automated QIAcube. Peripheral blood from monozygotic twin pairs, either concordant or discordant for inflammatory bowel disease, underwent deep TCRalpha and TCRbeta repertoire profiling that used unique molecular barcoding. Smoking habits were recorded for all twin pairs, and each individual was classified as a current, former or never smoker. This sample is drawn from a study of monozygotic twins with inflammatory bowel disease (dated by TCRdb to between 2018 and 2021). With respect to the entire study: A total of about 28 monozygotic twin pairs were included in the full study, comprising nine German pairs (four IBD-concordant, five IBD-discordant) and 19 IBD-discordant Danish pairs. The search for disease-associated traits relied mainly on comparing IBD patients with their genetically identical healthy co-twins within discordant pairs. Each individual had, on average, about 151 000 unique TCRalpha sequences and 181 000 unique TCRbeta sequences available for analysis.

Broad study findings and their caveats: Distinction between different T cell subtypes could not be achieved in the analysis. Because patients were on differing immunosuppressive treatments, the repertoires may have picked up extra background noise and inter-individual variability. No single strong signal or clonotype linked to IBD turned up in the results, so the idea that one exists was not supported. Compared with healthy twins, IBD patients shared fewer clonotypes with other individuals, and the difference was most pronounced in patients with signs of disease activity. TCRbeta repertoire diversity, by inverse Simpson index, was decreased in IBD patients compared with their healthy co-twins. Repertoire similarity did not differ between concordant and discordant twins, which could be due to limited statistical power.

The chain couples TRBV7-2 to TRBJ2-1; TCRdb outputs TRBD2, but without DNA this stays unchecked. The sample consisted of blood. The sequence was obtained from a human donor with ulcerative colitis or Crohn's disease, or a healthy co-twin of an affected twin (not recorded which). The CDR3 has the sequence CASSLKRDSLQFF.